Listed below are T cell receptor beta chains from one sample, sequenced in a study of CD8 T cells in Susac syndrome. TCRdb recomputed calls from the immunoSEQ multiplex PCR reads with MiXCR, one row per CDR3 protein. This table holds approximately 130,000 distinct CDR3 sequences, around 94% found once. The sequencing sample was made of CD4+ T cells from PBMCs. The receptors here all came from a human donor in good health. Both conserved end residues are part of each CDR3. D genes are given only for firm matches. Only part of the rows carry a size: once, few, many, or a class if the clone is expanded.

J gene: TRBJ1-6
D gene: TRBD1
V gene: TRBV7-2
clone size: .
CDR3 DNA: TGTGCCAGCTCTCTCGGGACAGGGAACGGGTCACCCCTCCACTTT
CDR3 protein: CASSLGTGNGSPLHF

J gene: TRBJ1-1
D gene: TRBD1
V gene: TRBV7-3
clone size: .
CDR3 DNA: TGTGCCAGCAGCCGGGGACAGGCGAACACTGAAGCTTTCTTT
CDR3 protein: CASSRGQANTEAFF

J gene: TRBJ1-1
D gene: .
V gene: TRBV7-9
clone size: .
CDR3 DNA: TGTGCCAGCAGCTTAGTCCCAGGGAGGAACACTGAAGCTTTCTTT
CDR3 protein: CASSLVPGRNTEAFF

J gene: TRBJ1-1
D gene: TRBD1
V gene: TRBV30
clone size: .
CDR3 DNA: TGTGCCTGGAGATCGGGACAGGGGGCAAGGAACACTGAAGCTTTCTTT
CDR3 protein: CAWRSGQGARNTEAFF

J gene: TRBJ1-1
D gene: .
V gene: TRBV18
clone size: .
CDR3 DNA: TGTGCCAGCTCACCACCCAGAGGGGGAAGAGGCACTGAAGCTTTCTTT
CDR3 protein: CASSPPRGGRGTEAFF

J gene: TRBJ2-5
D gene: TRBD1
V gene: TRBV24-1
clone size: .
CDR3 DNA: TGTGCCACCAGTGGAAGGGGGCAACAAGAGACCCAGTACTTC
CDR3 protein: CATSGRGQQETQYF

J gene: TRBJ2-3
D gene: .
V gene: TRBV3-1
clone size: few
CDR3 DNA: TGTGCCAGCAGTCTCCTTCGAGATACGCAGTATTTT
CDR3 protein: CASSLLRDTQYF

J gene: TRBJ2-7
D gene: .
V gene: TRBV20-1
clone size: .
CDR3 DNA: TGCAGTGCTAGAGATCAAGGCAACGAGCAGTACTTC
CDR3 protein: CSARDQGNEQYF

J gene: TRBJ2-2
D gene: TRBD2
V gene: TRBV7-3
clone size: .
CDR3 DNA: TGTGCCAGCAGCTCACGGGGAGGGACCGGGGAGCTGTTTTTT
CDR3 protein: CASSSRGGTGELFF

J gene: TRBJ2-7
D gene: TRBD2
V gene: TRBV5-4
clone size: .
CDR3 DNA: TGTGCCAGCAGGCTGTGGGGGGGGTCCTACGAGCAGTACTTC
CDR3 protein: CASRLWGGSYEQYF

J gene: TRBJ1-1
D gene: TRBD1
V gene: TRBV7-3
clone size: .
CDR3 DNA: TGTGCCAGCAGCCCCGGGACAGAATACACTGAAGCTTTCTTT
CDR3 protein: CASSPGTEYTEAFF

J gene: TRBJ2-1
D gene: .
V gene: TRBV28
clone size: .
CDR3 DNA: TGTGCCAGCAGTTTATTCACAGGACACTACAATGAGCAGTTCTTC
CDR3 protein: CASSLFTGHYNEQFF

J gene: TRBJ2-1
D gene: .
V gene: TRBV3-1
clone size: .
CDR3 DNA: TGTGCCAGCAGCCAAGGCGGGTGGGCCCTCTACAATGAGCAGTTCTTC
CDR3 protein: CASSQGGWALYNEQFF

J gene: TRBJ2-4
D gene: .
V gene: TRBV5-8
clone size: .
CDR3 DNA: TGTGCCTCCGACGGGAGAGAGGGCAAAAACATTCAGTACTTC
CDR3 protein: CASDGREGKNIQYF

J gene: TRBJ1-4
D gene: .
V gene: TRBV5-1
clone size: .
CDR3 DNA: TGCGCCAGCAGCTTCGGGGTCGGTGCAACTAATGAAAAACTGTTTTTT
CDR3 protein: CASSFGVGATNEKLFF

J gene: TRBJ2-7
D gene: TRBD2
V gene: TRBV12-3/TRBV12-4
clone size: .
CDR3 DNA: TGTGCCAGCAGGGAAGCGGGAGTAGGGAACGAGCAGTACTTC
CDR3 protein: CASREAGVGNEQYF

J gene: TRBJ1-1
D gene: TRBD1
V gene: TRBV2
clone size: .
CDR3 DNA: TGTGCCAGCAGTGTGGGACAGAAAGCTTTCTTT
CDR3 protein: CASSVGQKAFF

J gene: TRBJ2-7
D gene: TRBD1
V gene: TRBV28
clone size: .
CDR3 DNA: TGTGCCAGCAGTTTAGGGACAGGGCCTAAACTTTCCTACGAGCAGTACTTC
CDR3 protein: CASSLGTGPKLSYEQYF

J gene: TRBJ1-5
D gene: .
V gene: TRBV30
clone size: .
CDR3 DNA: TGTGCCTGGAGTGTTTGGGGGGTCAATCAGCCCCAGCATTTT
CDR3 protein: CAWSVWGVNQPQHF

J gene: TRBJ2-2
D gene: TRBD1
V gene: TRBV6-5
clone size: .
CDR3 DNA: TGTGCCAGCAGCCCGGGACAGTTCACCGGGGAGCTGTTTTTT
CDR3 protein: CASSPGQFTGELFF

J gene: TRBJ2-5
D gene: TRBD1
V gene: TRBV12-3/TRBV12-4
clone size: .
CDR3 DNA: TGTGCCAGCAGTTTACCCTACAGGGGCGAGACCCAGTACTTC
CDR3 protein: CASSLPYRGETQYF

J gene: TRBJ2-1
D gene: .
V gene: TRBV5-6
clone size: .
CDR3 DNA: TGTGCCAGCAGTAGCGCAGGGGCTCCCTACAATGAGCAGTTCTTC
CDR3 protein: CASSSAGAPYNEQFF

J gene: TRBJ2-4
D gene: .
V gene: TRBV28
clone size: .
CDR3 DNA: TGTGCCAGCACCCAAGGGGGGGCGTCCAAAAACATTCAGTACTTC
CDR3 protein: CASTQGGASKNIQYF

J gene: TRBJ1-3
D gene: .
V gene: TRBV3-1
clone size: .
CDR3 DNA: TGTGCCAGCAGCCAAGGCCCCCCCATATATTTT
CDR3 protein: CASSQGPPIYF

J gene: TRBJ2-3
D gene: TRBD1
V gene: TRBV9
clone size: .
CDR3 DNA: TGTGCCAGCAGTCCACTAGCCGGGACAGGAGGAGATACGCAGTATTTT
CDR3 protein: CASSPLAGTGGDTQYF

J gene: TRBJ1-1
D gene: .
V gene: TRBV7-9
clone size: .
CDR3 DNA: TGTGCCAGCAGCTCGAACGGAGGGGGAAACACTGAAGCTTTCTTT
CDR3 protein: CASSSNGGGNTEAFF

J gene: TRBJ2-2
D gene: TRBD1
V gene: TRBV28
clone size: .
CDR3 DNA: TGTGCCAGCACGAGACAGGGGCGCACCGGGGAGCTGTTTTTT
CDR3 protein: CASTRQGRTGELFF

J gene: TRBJ2-1
D gene: TRBD1
V gene: TRBV5-1
clone size: .
CDR3 DNA: TGCGCCAGCAGCTTGGGGGTCTGGGGACAGACTCAGTTCTTC
CDR3 protein: CASSLGVWGQTQFF

J gene: TRBJ1-1
D gene: TRBD1
V gene: TRBV29-1
clone size: .
CDR3 DNA: TGCAGCGTTGAGGGACAGGTCAACACTGAAGCTTTCTTT
CDR3 protein: CSVEGQVNTEAFF

J gene: TRBJ1-1
D gene: .
V gene: TRBV28
clone size: .
CDR3 DNA: TGTGCCAGCAGTCTCTCGGGGGCGGCTGAAGCTTTCTTT
CDR3 protein: CASSLSGAAEAFF

J gene: TRBJ2-7
D gene: .
V gene: TRBV7-2
clone size: .
CDR3 DNA: TGTGCCAGCAGCTGGGGCACATCCTACGAGCAGTACTTC
CDR3 protein: CASSWGTSYEQYF

J gene: TRBJ1-4
D gene: .
V gene: TRBV4-3
clone size: .
CDR3 DNA: TGCGCCAGCAGCCAAGCCAGGGTTGAAAAACTGTTTTTT
CDR3 protein: CASSQARVEKLFF

J gene: TRBJ1-2
D gene: .
V gene: TRBV12-3/TRBV12-4
clone size: .
CDR3 DNA: TGTGCCAGCAGTTTGGGCAACATCTATGGCTACACCTTC
CDR3 protein: CASSLGNIYGYTF

J gene: TRBJ2-7
D gene: .
V gene: TRBV7-3
clone size: .
CDR3 DNA: TGTGCCAGCAGCTTACAAGGGGGGATCGGATACGAGCAGTACTTC
CDR3 protein: CASSLQGGIGYEQYF

J gene: TRBJ2-1
D gene: TRBD2
V gene: TRBV7-2
clone size: .
CDR3 DNA: TGTGCCAGCAGCCGGCTATCTAGCGGAAAATACAATGAGCAGTTCTTC
CDR3 protein: CASSRLSSGKYNEQFF

J gene: TRBJ1-2
D gene: TRBD1
V gene: TRBV6-1
clone size: once
CDR3 DNA: TGTGCCAGCAGCTTAGGGTCGACAGGGGAATATGGCTACACCTTC
CDR3 protein: CASSLGSTGEYGYTF

J gene: TRBJ2-5
D gene: .
V gene: TRBV7-9
clone size: .
CDR3 DNA: TGTGCCAGCAGCTTAGGGGGGCTGGAGACCCAGTACTTC
CDR3 protein: CASSLGGLETQYF

J gene: TRBJ1-4
D gene: .
V gene: TRBV6-1
clone size: .
CDR3 DNA: TGTGCCAGCAGTAATACGGGCTTCCTGGAAAAACTGTTTTTT
CDR3 protein: CASSNTGFLEKLFF

J gene: TRBJ1-3
D gene: .
V gene: TRBV19
clone size: .
CDR3 DNA: TGTGCCAGTAGTATAGAGGGGGTTGCCGGAAACACCATATATTTT
CDR3 protein: CASSIEGVAGNTIYF

J gene: TRBJ1-2
D gene: .
V gene: TRBV24-1
clone size: .
CDR3 DNA: TGTGCCACCAGTGAGGCGGGTCTAAGAGGAGGCTACACCTTC
CDR3 protein: CATSEAGLRGGYTF

J gene: TRBJ1-6
D gene: TRBD1
V gene: TRBV30
clone size: .
CDR3 DNA: TGTGCCTGGAGGCAGGACAGGGGTAATTCACCCCTCCACTTT
CDR3 protein: CAWRQDRGNSPLHF

J gene: TRBJ2-7
D gene: .
V gene: TRBV15
clone size: .
CDR3 DNA: TGTGCCACCAGCAGAGATCAGGACTACGCCTACGAGCAGTACTTC
CDR3 protein: CATSRDQDYAYEQYF

J gene: TRBJ2-1
D gene: .
V gene: TRBV28
clone size: once
CDR3 DNA: TGTGCCAGCAGTCCCAGACGAGAGCAGTTCTTC
CDR3 protein: CASSPRREQFF

J gene: TRBJ1-5
D gene: .
V gene: TRBV20-1
clone size: .
CDR3 DNA: TGCAGTGCTCTACAGGGAACCCCCAATCAGCCCCAGCATTTT
CDR3 protein: CSALQGTPNQPQHF

J gene: TRBJ2-7
D gene: .
V gene: TRBV6-5
clone size: .
CDR3 DNA: TGTGCCAGCAGTTACTCGAGCGGAACCTCGGGGGAGCAGTACTTC
CDR3 protein: CASSYSSGTSGEQYF

J gene: TRBJ1-5
D gene: TRBD1
V gene: TRBV30
clone size: .
CDR3 DNA: TGTGCCTGGAGGTTGACAGGGGAGCATCAGCCCCAGCATTTT
CDR3 protein: CAWRLTGEHQPQHF

J gene: TRBJ2-7
D gene: TRBD1
V gene: TRBV10-3
clone size: .
CDR3 DNA: TGTGCCATCAGCCAGACAGGGGGTAGGTCCTACGAGCAGTACTTC
CDR3 protein: CAISQTGGRSYEQYF

J gene: TRBJ2-2
D gene: .
V gene: TRBV4-1
clone size: .
CDR3 DNA: TGCGCCAGCAGCCAAGGAGAGGTCGGGGAGCTGTTTTTT
CDR3 protein: CASSQGEVGELFF

J gene: TRBJ2-5
D gene: .
V gene: TRBV20-1
clone size: .
CDR3 DNA: TGCAGTGCTACACAGGTTGCAGAGACCCAGTACTTC
CDR3 protein: CSATQVAETQYF

J gene: TRBJ1-5
D gene: .
V gene: TRBV27
clone size: .
CDR3 DNA: TGTGCCAGCAGGCGTGACACGGGCGAAAATCAGCCCCAGCATTTT
CDR3 protein: CASRRDTGENQPQHF

J gene: TRBJ2-1
D gene: TRBD2
V gene: TRBV30
clone size: once
CDR3 DNA: TGTGCCTGGAGTGGAGGCGGGAGGTACAATGAGCAGTTCTTC
CDR3 protein: CAWSGGGRYNEQFF

J gene: TRBJ2-7
D gene: TRBD1
V gene: TRBV2
clone size: .
CDR3 DNA: TGTGCCAGCAGCGGACAGTCCCGGGACAGCGAGCAGTACTTC
CDR3 protein: CASSGQSRDSEQYF

J gene: TRBJ1-5
D gene: TRBD1
V gene: TRBV7-8
clone size: few
CDR3 DNA: TGTGCCAGCACCCAGGGGGGGTATCAGCCCCAGCATTTT
CDR3 protein: CASTQGGYQPQHF

J gene: TRBJ2-7
D gene: TRBD1
V gene: TRBV3-1
clone size: .
CDR3 DNA: TGTGCCAGCAGCCAGGGACAGTCGATTTACGAGCAGTACTTC
CDR3 protein: CASSQGQSIYEQYF

J gene: TRBJ2-2
D gene: TRBD1
V gene: TRBV7-2
clone size: .
CDR3 DNA: TGTGCCAGCAGCTCAGCGGGACAGGGGATTCGTGGGGAGCTGTTTTTT
CDR3 protein: CASSSAGQGIRGELFF

J gene: TRBJ2-7
D gene: .
V gene: TRBV11-2
clone size: .
CDR3 DNA: TGTGCCAGTGAGGGGAGCTCCTACGAGCAGTACTTC
CDR3 protein: CASEGSSYEQYF

J gene: TRBJ2-3
D gene: TRBD2
V gene: TRBV19
clone size: .
CDR3 DNA: TGTGCCAGTAGTCGCAGCGGGATTAGCGGAGGAAGCACAGATACGCAGTATTTT
CDR3 protein: CASSRSGISGGSTDTQYF

J gene: TRBJ2-3
D gene: TRBD1
V gene: TRBV19
clone size: few
CDR3 DNA: TGTGCCAGTAGTGACACCGGGACAGGGCCCTCCAACACGCAGTATTTT
CDR3 protein: CASSDTGTGPSNTQYF

J gene: TRBJ2-7
D gene: TRBD1
V gene: TRBV6-1
clone size: .
CDR3 DNA: TGTGCCAGCAGTGAACACAGGGACAGCCCCTACGAGCAGTACTTC
CDR3 protein: CASSEHRDSPYEQYF